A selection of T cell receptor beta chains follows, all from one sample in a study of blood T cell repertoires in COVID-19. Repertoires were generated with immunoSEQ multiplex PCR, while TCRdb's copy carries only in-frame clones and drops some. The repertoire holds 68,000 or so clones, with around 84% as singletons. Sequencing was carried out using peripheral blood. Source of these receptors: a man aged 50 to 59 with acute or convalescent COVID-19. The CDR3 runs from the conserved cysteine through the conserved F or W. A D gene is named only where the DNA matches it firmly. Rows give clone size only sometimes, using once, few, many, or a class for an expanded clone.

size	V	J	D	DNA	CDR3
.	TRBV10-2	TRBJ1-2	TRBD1	TGCGCCAGCGGGGACAGCTATAACTATGGCTACACCTTC	CASGDSYNYGYTF
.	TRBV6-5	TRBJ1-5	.	TGTGCCAGCATGAACATCCAGCCCCAGCATTTT	CASMNIQPQHF
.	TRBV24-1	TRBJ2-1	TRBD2	TGTGCCACCAGTGACCCTAGCGGGAGGGGAATGAGCAATGAGCAGTTCTTC	CATSDPSGRGMSNEQFF
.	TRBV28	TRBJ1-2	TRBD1	TGTGCCAGCAGCGGACAGGGGTATGGCTACACCTTC	CASSGQGYGYTF
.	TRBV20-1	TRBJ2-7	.	TGCAGTGCTAGCAGCGGTCACGAGCAGTACTTC	CSASSGHEQYF
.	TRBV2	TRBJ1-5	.	TGTGCCAGCAGGGGGGAAGGGGGTAATCAGCCCCAGCATTTT	CASRGEGGNQPQHF
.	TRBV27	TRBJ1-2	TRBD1	TGTGCCAGCAGCTATGACAGGGGCTATGGCTACACCTTC	CASSYDRGYGYTF
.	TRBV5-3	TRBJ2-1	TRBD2	TGTGCCAGAAGCCTTCACCAACCTAGCGGTGAGCAGTTCTTC	CARSLHQPSGEQFF
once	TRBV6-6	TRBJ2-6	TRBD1	TGTGCCAGCAGTCGGGACAGGGTAGTCGTTGGGGCCAACGTCCTGACTTTC	CASSRDRVVVGANVLTF
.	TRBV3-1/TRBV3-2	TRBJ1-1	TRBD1	TGTGCCAGCAGCCAACAGACAGGGAATGAAGCTTTCTTT	CASSQQTGNEAFF
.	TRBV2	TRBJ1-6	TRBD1	TGTGCCGGCAGCGCCGTCGGACAGGGAGATTCACCCCTCCACTTT	CAGSAVGQGDSPLHF
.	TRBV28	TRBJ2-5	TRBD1	TGTGCCAGCAGTGGACAGGGTAGTGAGACCCAGTACTTC	CASSGQGSETQYF
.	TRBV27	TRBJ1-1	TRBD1	TGTGCCAGCAGTTTTTTTACAGGGGGGACTGAAGCTTTCTTT	CASSFFTGGTEAFF
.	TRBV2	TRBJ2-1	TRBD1	TGTGCCAGCAGTGAGGGGGACAGTATCTCCTACAATGAGCAGTTCTTC	CASSEGDSISYNEQFF
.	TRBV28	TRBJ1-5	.	TGTGCCAGCAGCTTAACAGGGATTGGGACGAATCAGCCCCAGCATTTT	CASSLTGIGTNQPQHF
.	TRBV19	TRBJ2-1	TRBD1	TGTGCCAGTACTGACAGGGGGCTAGGTAATGAGCAGTTCTTC	CASTDRGLGNEQFF
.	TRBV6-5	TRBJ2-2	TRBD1	TGTGCCAGCCGTCAGGGGGCCGGGGAGCTGTTTTTT	CASRQGAGELFF
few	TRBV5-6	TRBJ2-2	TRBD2	TGTGCCAGCAGCTTGGGCAGCGGGGACCCAAGAACCGGGGAGCTGTTTTTT	CASSLGSGDPRTGELFF
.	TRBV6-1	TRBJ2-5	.	TGTGCCAGCAGTGAAGACAGTGTCGAGACCCAGTACTTC	CASSEDSVETQYF
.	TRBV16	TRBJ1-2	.	TGTGCCAGCAGCCTACTACAACCATATGGCTACACCTTC	CASSLLQPYGYTF
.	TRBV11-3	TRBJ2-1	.	TGTGCCAGCAGAACTAGAAATGAGCAGTTCTTC	CASRTRNEQFF
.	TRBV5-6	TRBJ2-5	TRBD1	TGTGCCAGCAGCTGGGGTGCAGGGGGCGTGAAAGAGACCCAGTACTTC	CASSWGAGGVKETQYF
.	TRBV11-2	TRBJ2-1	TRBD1	TGTGCCAGCAGCTTGCAGGGACAGAGTTCCTACAATGAGCAGTTCTTC	CASSLQGQSSYNEQFF
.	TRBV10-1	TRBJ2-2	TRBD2	TGCGCCAGCAGGGAGAAACGGGTGTGTGTTTGGACTAGCGGGGGTGGGACCGGGGAGCTGTTTTTT	CASREKRVCVWTSGGGTGELFF
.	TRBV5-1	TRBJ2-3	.	TGCGCCAGCAGCTTAGCGGTGCCTAGCACAGATACGCAGTATTTT	CASSLAVPSTDTQYF
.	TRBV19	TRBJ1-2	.	TGTGCCAGTATGCAGGGATATGGCTACACCTTC	CASMQGYGYTF
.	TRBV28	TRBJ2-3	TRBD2	TGTGCCAGCAGGCTCCAGAAGCTAGCGGGGAGCACAGATACGCAGTATTTT	CASRLQKLAGSTDTQYF
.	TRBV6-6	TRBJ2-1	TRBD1	TGTGCCAGCAGCTTTGGGACAGGGCACTACAATGAGCAGTTCTTC	CASSFGTGHYNEQFF
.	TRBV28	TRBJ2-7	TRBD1	TGTGCCAGCAGTGGACAGGGGGCCTACGAGCAGTACTTC	CASSGQGAYEQYF
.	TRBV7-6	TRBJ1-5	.	TGTGCCAGCAGCTTAAGTAGTCGAGCAGGGGTGTTCCAGCCCCAGCATTTT	CASSLSSRAGVFQPQHF
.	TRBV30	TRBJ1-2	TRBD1	TGTGCCTGGAGTCCAGACAGGGGATTGTCTGGCTACACCTTC	CAWSPDRGLSGYTF
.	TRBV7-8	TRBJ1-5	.	TGTGCCAGCAGCTCTCGTCAGGACAGTAGCAATCAGCCCCAGCATTTT	CASSSRQDSSNQPQHF
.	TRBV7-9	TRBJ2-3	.	TGTGCCAGCAGCTCGAGGGGGGGCCGCACAGATACGCAGTATTTT	CASSSRGGRTDTQYF
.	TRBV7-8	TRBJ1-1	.	TGTGCCAGCAGCTTATCGGGAAGCATGAACACTGAAGCTTTCTTT	CASSLSGSMNTEAFF
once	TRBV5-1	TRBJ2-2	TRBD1	TGCGCCAGCAGGACCACAGGGGGGAACACCGGGGAGCTGTTTTTT	CASRTTGGNTGELFF
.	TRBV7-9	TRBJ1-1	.	TGTGCCAGCAGCTTGGGAGAGAACACTGAAGCTTTCTTT	CASSLGENTEAFF
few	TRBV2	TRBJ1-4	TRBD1	TGTGCCAGCAGGGCGAACAGGGGGGGAAATGAAAAACTGTTTTTT	CASRANRGGNEKLFF
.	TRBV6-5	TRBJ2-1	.	TGTGCCAGCGTTGGAGAGGGCAATGAGCAGTTCTTC	CASVGEGNEQFF
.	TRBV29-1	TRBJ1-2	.	TGCAGCGTTGAGTTATTCCGGAGCGGCTATGGCTACACCTTC	CSVELFRSGYGYTF
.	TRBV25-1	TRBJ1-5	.	TGTGCCAGCAGTCGGGGGAATCAGCCCCAGCATTTT	CASSRGNQPQHF
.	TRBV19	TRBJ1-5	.	TGTGCCAGTACGGGTCCCCCCTCGTCAAGGGGCCATCAGCCCCAGCATTTT	CASTGPPSSRGHQPQHF
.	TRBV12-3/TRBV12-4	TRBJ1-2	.	TGTGCCAGCAGTACACAGGTGACCTATGGCTACACCTTC	CASSTQVTYGYTF
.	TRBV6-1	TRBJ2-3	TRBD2	TGTGCCAGCAGTGGGGGAGGAGGATTAGCGGGAGGCCCAGATACGCAGTATTTT	CASSGGGGLAGGPDTQYF
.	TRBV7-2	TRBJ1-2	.	TGTGCCAGCAGCTTAATAATCCAGGGAGGTAATGGCTACACCTTC	CASSLIIQGGNGYTF
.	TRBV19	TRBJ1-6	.	TGTGCCAGTAGTTACGGACAGCTAAATTCACCCCTCCACTTT	CASSYGQLNSPLHF
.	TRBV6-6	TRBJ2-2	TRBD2	TGTGCCAGCAGTCCACTCGGTACTAGCGGGGGGGCCCCCGGGGAGCTGTTTTTT	CASSPLGTSGGAPGELFF
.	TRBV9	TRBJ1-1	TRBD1	TGTGCCAGCAGCGCCCATTCCGGGACAGGGCTAGTAGGCACTGAAGCTTTCTTT	CASSAHSGTGLVGTEAFF
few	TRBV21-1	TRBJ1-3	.	TGTGCCAGCAGCCTAGTAGGGGGAACTGGAAACACCATATATTTT	CASSLVGGTGNTIYF
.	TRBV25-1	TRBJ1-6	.	TGTGCCAGCAGTGACAACAGGGTGAGCTCACCCCTCCACTTT	CASSDNRVSSPLHF
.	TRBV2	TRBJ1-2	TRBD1	TGTGCCAGCAGTGTCATACAGGGGGCTGTAGGAGATGGCTACACCTTC	CASSVIQGAVGDGYTF
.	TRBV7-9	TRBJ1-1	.	TGTGCCAGCAGCTTAGGAGGGGGTTGGTCTGAAGCTTTCTTT	CASSLGGGWSEAFF
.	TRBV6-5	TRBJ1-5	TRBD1	TGTGCCAGCAACCGGGACAGGGGGTATCAGCCCCAGCATTTT	CASNRDRGYQPQHF
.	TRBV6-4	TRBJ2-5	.	TGTGCCAGCAAAGAGGCAGGGGGGGAGACCCAGTACTTC	CASKEAGGETQYF
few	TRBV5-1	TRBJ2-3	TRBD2	TGCGCCAGCAGCCCCTCACCGGGGGGGAGCACAGATACGCAGTATTTT	CASSPSPGGSTDTQYF
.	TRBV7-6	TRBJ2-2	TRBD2	TGTGCCAGCAGCTTGGGACTAGCGGGAGCCGGGGAGCTGTTTTTT	CASSLGLAGAGELFF
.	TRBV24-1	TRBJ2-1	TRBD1	TGTGCCACCAGTGGAGGGACAGGGTGGCGTGATGAGCAGTTCTTC	CATSGGTGWRDEQFF
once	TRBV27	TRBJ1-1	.	TGTGCCAGCAGTCCCAACAGGGAAAGGGAAGCTTTCTTT	CASSPNREREAFF
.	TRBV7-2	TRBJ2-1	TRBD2	TGTGCCAGCAGCGAGGGACTAGCGGTTTACAATGAGCAGTTCTTC	CASSEGLAVYNEQFF
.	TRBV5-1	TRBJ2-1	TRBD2	TGCGCCAGCAGCTTCTCCGGGACTAGCGAGATCTTC	CASSFSGTSEIF
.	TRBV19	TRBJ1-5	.	TGTGCCAGTAGTCGCAGGGGTGGCGAGGGCCAGCCCCAGCATTTT	CASSRRGGEGQPQHF